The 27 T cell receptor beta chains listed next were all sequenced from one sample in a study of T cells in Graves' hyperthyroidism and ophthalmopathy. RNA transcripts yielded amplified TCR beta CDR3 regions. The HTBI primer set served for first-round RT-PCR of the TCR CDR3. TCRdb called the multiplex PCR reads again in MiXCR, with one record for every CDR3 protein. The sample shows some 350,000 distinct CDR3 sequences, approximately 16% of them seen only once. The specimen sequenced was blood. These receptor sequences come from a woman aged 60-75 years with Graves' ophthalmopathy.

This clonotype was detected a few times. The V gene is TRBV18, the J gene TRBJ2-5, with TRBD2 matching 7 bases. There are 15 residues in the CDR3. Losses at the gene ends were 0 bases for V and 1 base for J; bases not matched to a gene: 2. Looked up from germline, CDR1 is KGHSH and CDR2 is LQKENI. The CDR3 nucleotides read TGTGCCAGCTCACCACCGGGACTACTCCAAGAGACCCAGTACTTC. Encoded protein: CASSPPGLLQETQYF.

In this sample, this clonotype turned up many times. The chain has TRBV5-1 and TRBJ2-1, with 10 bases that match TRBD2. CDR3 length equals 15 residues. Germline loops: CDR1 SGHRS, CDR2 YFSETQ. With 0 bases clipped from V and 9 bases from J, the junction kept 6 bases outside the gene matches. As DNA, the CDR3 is TGCGCCAGCAGCTTGGGGCTAGCGGGAGCATCTGAGCAGTTCTTC. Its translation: CASSLGLAGASEQFF.

The CDR3 here is CASSSPGTTDAGSEQFF. The CDR3 coding sequence is TGCGCCAGCAGTTCCCCCGGGACTACTGACGCGGGTAGTGAGCAGTTCTTC. The J gene is TRBJ2-1, the V gene TRBV10-1, with TRBD2 matching over 7 bases. This CDR3 spans 17 amino acids. Germline-derived CDR1 and CDR2 are WNHNN and SYGVQD (reference sequence). Trimming at V came to 5 bases and at J to 9 bases, leaving 19 bases not matched to a gene.

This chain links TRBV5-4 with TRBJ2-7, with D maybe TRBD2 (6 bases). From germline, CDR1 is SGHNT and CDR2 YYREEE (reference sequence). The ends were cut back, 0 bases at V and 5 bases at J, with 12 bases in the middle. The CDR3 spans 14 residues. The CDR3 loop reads CASSLGGLRDEQYF. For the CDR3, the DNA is TGTGCCAGCAGCTTGGGGGGACTTAGGGACGAGCAGTACTTC.

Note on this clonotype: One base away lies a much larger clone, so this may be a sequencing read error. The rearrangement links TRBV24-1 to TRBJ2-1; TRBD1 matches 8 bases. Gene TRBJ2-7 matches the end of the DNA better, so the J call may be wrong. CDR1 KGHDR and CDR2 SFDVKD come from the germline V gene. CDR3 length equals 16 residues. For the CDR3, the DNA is TGTGCCACCAGTGACTGGGACAGGAACTCCTACAATGAGCAGTACTTC. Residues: CATSDWDRNSYNEQYF.

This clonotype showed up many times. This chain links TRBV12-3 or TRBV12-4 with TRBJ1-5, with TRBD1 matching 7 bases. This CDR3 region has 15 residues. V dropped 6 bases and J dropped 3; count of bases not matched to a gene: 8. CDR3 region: CASRPGQLDNQPQHF. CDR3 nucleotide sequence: TGTGCCAGCAGGCCGGGACAGCTTGACAATCAGCCCCAGCATTTT.

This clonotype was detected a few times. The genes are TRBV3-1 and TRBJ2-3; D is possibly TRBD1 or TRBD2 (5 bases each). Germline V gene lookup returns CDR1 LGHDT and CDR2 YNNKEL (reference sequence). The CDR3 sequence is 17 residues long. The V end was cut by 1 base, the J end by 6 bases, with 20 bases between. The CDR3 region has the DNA TGTGCCAGCAGCCAAGGGCCTTGGAGCGGTGGGACCGATACGCAGTATTTT. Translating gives CASSQGPWSGGTDTQYF.

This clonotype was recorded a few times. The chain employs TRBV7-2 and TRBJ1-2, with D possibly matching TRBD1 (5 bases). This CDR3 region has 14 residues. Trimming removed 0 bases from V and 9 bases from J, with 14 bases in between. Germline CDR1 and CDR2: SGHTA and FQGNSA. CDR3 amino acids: CASSLAPGGYSYTF. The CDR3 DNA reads TGTGCCAGCAGCTTAGCTCCGGGGGGATATAGCTACACCTTC.

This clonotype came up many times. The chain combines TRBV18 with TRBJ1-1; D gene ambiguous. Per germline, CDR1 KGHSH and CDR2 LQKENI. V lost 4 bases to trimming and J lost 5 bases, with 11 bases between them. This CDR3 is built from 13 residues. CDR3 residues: CASSRARGTEAFF. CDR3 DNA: TGTGCCAGCTCACGTGCCCGGGGAACTGAAGCTTTCTTT.

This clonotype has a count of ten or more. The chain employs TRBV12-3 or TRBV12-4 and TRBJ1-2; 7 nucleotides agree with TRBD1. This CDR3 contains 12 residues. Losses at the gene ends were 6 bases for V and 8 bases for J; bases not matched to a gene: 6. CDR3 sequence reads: CASRSTGTGYTF. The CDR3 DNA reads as TGTGCCAGCAGGTCGACAGGGACCGGCTACACCTTC.

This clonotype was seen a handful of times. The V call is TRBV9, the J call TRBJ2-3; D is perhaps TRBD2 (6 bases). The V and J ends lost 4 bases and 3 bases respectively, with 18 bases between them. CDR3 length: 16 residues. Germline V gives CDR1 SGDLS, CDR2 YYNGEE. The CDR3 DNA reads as TGTGCCAGCAGCCAAAAAAGACAGCTAGCGACAGATACGCAGTATTTT. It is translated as CASSQKRQLATDTQYF.

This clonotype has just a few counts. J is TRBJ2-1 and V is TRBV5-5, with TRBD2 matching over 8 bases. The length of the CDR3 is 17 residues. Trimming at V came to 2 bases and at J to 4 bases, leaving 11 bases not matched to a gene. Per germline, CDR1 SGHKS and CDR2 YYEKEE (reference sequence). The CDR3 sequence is CASSLEQSGSWYNEQFF. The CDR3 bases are TGTGCCAGCAGCTTAGAACAAAGCGGGAGCTGGTACAATGAGCAGTTCTTC.

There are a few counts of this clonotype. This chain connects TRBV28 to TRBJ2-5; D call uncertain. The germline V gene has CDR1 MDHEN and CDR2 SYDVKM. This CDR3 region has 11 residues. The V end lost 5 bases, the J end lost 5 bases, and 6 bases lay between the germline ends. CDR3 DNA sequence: TGTGCCAGCAGTATGCTGGAGACCCAGTACTTC. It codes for CASSMLETQYF.

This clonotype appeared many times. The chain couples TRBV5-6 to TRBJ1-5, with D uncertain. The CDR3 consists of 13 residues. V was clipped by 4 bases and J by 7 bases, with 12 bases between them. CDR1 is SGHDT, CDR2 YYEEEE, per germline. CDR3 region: CASSPGMRQPQHF. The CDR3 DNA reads TGTGCCAGCAGCCCCGGGATGAGGCAGCCCCAGCATTTT.

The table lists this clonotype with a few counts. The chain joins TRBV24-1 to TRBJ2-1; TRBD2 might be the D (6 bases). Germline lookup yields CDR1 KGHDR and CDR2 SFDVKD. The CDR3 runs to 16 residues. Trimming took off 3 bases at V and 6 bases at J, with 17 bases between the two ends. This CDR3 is CATSDPNLATGNEQFF. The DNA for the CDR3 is TGTGCCACCAGTGATCCCAATCTAGCGACCGGCAATGAGCAGTTCTTC.

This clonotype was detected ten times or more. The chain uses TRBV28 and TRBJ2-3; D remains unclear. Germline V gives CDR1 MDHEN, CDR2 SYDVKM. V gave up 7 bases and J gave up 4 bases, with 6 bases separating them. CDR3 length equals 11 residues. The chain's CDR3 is CASIQADTQYF. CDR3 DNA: TGTGCCAGCATTCAGGCAGATACGCAGTATTTT. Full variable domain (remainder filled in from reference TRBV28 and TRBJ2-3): DVKVTQSSRYLVKRTGEKVFLECVQDMDHENMFWYRQDPGLGLRLIYFSYDVKMKEKGDIPEGYSVSREKKERFSLILESASTNQTSMYLCASIQADTQYFGPGTRLTVL.

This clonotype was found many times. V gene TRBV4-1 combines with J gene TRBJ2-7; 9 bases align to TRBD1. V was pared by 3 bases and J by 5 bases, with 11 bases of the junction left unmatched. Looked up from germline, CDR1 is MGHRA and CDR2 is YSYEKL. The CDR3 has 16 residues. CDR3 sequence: CASSQGLQGAKDEQYF. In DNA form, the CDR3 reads TGCGCCAGCAGCCAGGGATTACAGGGGGCGAAGGACGAGCAGTACTTC.

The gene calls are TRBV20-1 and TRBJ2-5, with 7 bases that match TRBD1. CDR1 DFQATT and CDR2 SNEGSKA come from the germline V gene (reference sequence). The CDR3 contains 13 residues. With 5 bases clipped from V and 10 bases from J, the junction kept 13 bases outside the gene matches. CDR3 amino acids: CSAPYGQAGNQYF. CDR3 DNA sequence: TGCAGTGCTCCTTACGGACAGGCGGGTAACCAGTACTTC.

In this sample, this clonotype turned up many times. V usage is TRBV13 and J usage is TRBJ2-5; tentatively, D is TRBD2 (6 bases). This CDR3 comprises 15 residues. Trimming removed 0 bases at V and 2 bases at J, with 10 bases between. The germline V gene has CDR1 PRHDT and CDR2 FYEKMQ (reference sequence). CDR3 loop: CASSLGRGGQETQYF. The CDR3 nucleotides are TGTGCCAGCAGCTTAGGAAGGGGAGGTCAAGAGACCCAGTACTTC.

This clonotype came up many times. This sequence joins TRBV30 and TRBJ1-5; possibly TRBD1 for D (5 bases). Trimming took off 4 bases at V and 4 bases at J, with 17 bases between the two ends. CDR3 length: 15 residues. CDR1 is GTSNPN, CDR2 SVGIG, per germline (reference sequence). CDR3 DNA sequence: TGTGCCTGGAACCGCGGGGGGATGGGGAATCAGCCCCAGCATTTT. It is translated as CAWNRGGMGNQPQHF.

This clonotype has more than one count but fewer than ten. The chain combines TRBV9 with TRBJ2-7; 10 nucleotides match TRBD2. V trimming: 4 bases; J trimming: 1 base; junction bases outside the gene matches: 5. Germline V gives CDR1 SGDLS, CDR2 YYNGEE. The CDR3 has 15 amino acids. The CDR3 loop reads CASSRGLAESYEQYF. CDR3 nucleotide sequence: TGTGCCAGCAGCCGTGGACTAGCGGAATCCTACGAGCAGTACTTC.

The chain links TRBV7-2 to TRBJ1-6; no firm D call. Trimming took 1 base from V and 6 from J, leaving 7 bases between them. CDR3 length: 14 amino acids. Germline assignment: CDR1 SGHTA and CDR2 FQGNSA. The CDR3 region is CASSLGPGNSPLHF. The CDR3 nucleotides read TGTGCCAGCAGCTTAGGACCCGGTAATTCACCCCTCCACTTT.

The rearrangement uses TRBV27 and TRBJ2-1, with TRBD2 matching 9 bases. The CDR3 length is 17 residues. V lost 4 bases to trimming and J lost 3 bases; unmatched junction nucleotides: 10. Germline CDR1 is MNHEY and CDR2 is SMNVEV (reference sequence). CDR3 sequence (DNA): TGTGCCAGCAGTTCAAATATAGCGGGAGTATTCTACAATGAGCAGTTCTTC. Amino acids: CASSSNIAGVFYNEQFF.

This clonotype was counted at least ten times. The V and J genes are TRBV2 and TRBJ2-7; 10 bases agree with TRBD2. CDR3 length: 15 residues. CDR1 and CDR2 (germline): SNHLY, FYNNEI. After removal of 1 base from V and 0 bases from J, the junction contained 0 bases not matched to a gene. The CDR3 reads CASSEGTSGSYEQYF. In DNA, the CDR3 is TGTGCCAGCAGTGAAGGGACTAGCGGCTCCTACGAGCAGTACTTC.

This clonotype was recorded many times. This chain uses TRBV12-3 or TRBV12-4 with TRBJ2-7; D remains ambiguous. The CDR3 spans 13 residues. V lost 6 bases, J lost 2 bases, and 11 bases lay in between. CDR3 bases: TGTGCCAGCAGGTTCGTAGGCACCTACGAGCAGTACTTC. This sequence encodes CASRFVGTYEQYF.

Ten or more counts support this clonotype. CDR3 amino acids: CASRGTGGEQYF. The CDR3 nucleotides read TGTGCCAGCAGGGGGACAGGCGGCGAGCAGTACTTC. The chain is built from TRBV28 and TRBJ2-7; 8 bases align to TRBD1. The CDR3 sequence is 12 residues long. The junction had 4 bases not matched to a gene; V was cut back by 6 bases and J by 6 bases. Germline CDR1 MDHEN, CDR2 SYDVKM.

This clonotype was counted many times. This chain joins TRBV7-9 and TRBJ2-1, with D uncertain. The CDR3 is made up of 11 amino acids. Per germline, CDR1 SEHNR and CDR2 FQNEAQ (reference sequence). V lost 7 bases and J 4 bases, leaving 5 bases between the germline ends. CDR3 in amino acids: CASTAYNEQFF. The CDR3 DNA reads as TGTGCCAGCACCGCTTACAATGAGCAGTTCTTC.